This TCR beta chain was captured in a study of PD-L1 blockade in urothelial cancer. Overall study context: Dosed intravenously at 1,200 mg every 3 weeks, atezolizumab was initiated by patients at some point between 2014 and 2016. Investigators checked blood 3 weeks (second dose) and 6 weeks after treatment start. The study recovered a median of around 150,000 T cells per blood sample.

PCRs were each spiked with synthetic TCR analog templates. Here immunoSEQ multiplex PCR was the method, and the copy in TCRdb shows in-frame clones only, minus some. Of more than 55,000 clones in the sample, 81% were seen once. As to time point: pretreatment peripheral blood. The TCR was taken from a man aged 65 to 85 with urothelial cancer. Sequencing used PBMCs, obtained around atezolizumab (anti-PD-L1) treatment.

The CDR3 reads CASSLVRGQLGRFGEQYF. CDR3 nucleotide sequence: TGTGCCAGCAGCTTAGTCAGGGGTCAGCTAGGCCGTTTCGGCGAGCAGTACTTC. The V call is TRBV13, the J call TRBJ2-7, with D possibly matching TRBD1 (6 bases). CDR1 and CDR2 (germline): PRHDT, FYEKMQ (reference sequence). V was cut by 1 base and J by 6 bases, with 25 bases left in between. The CDR3 is 18 residues long.